The following is a TCR beta chain sequence with its context. No antigen is known for it. TCRdb keeps only in-frame clones here, not all; method: immunoSEQ multiplex PCR. The table shows roughly 120,000 clones, with approximately 85% occurring only once. This entry comes from a study of T cell responses to AZD1222 COVID-19 vaccine. On the study more broadly: The study pooled second doses at about 4 or about 12 weeks. General study points: Females made up more of the donors, who were largely white British, and clonal diversity may have come out too low. The study found Spike-specific TCR breadth and depth rose after two AZD1222 doses.

The sequence was obtained from an adult in good health. The source was peripheral blood, collected on day 0 of AZD1222 vaccination.

This chain's CDR3 is CASSQRAAGEQFF. DNA of the CDR3: TGTGCCAGCAGCCAGCGGGCGGCGGGGGAGCAGTTCTTC. The chain has TRBV3-1 (or the pseudogene TRBV3-2) and TRBJ2-1; D possibly corresponds to TRBD2 (6 bases). Germline CDR1 is LGHDT and CDR2 is YNNKEL (reference sequence). V dropped 3 bases and J dropped 10 bases, with 13 bases sitting between them. The CDR3 length is 13 residues.